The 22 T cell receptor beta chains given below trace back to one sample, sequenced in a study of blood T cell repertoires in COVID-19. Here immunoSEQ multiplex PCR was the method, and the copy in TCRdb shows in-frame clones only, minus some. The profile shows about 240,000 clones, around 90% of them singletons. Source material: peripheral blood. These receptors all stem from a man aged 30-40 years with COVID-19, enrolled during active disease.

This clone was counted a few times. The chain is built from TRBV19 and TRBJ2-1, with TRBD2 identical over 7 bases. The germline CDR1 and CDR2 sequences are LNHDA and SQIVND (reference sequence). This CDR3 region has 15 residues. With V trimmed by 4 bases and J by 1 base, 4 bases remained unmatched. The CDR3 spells CASSTRGNSYNEQFF. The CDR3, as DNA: TGTGCCAGTAGTACGCGGGGGAATTCCTACAATGAGCAGTTCTTC. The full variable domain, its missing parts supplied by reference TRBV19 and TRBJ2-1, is DGGITQSPKYLFRKEGQNVTLSCEQNLNHDAMYWYRQDPGQGLRLIYYSQIVNDFQKGDIAEGYSVSREKKESFPLTVTSAQKNPTAFYLCASSTRGNSYNEQFFGPGTRLTVL.

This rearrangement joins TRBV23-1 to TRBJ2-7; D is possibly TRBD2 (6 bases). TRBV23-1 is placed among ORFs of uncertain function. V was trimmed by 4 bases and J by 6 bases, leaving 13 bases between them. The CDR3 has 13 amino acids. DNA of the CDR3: TGCGCCAGCAGTCGGGGGGTAAGTATCGAGCAGTACTTC. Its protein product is CASSRGVSIEQYF.

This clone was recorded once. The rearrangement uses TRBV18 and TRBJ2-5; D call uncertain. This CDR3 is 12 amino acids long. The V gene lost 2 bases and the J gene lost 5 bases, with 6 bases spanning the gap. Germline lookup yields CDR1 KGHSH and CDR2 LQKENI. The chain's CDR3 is CASSPSLETQYF. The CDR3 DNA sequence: TGTGCCAGCTCACCATCTCTGGAGACCCAGTACTTC.

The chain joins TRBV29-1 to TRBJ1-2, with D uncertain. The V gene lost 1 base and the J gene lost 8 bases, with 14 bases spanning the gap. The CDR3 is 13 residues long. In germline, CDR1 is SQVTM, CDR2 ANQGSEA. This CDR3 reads CSVEAQYYKGYTF. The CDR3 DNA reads TGCAGCGTTGAAGCCCAGTATTACAAAGGCTACACCTTC.

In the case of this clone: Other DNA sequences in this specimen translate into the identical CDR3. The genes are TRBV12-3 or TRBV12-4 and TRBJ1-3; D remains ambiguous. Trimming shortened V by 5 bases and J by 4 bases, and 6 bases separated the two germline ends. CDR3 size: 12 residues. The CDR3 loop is CASSLQGNTIYF. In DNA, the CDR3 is TGTGCCAGCAGTCTTCAGGGAAACACCATATATTTT.

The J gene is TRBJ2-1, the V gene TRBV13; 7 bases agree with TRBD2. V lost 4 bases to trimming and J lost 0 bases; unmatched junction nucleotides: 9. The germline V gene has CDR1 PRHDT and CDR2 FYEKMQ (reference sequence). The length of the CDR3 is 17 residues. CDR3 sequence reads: CASSSRGGGPSYNEQFF. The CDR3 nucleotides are TGTGCCAGCAGCTCACGAGGCGGGGGACCCTCCTACAATGAGCAGTTCTTC.

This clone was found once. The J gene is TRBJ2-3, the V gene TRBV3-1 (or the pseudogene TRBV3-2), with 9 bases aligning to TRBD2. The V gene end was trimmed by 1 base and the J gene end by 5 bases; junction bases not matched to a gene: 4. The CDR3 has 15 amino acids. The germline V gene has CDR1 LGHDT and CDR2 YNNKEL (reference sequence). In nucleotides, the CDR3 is TGTGCCAGCAGCCAAGTAGCGGGAGTGGGAGATACGCAGTATTTT. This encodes CASSQVAGVGDTQYF.

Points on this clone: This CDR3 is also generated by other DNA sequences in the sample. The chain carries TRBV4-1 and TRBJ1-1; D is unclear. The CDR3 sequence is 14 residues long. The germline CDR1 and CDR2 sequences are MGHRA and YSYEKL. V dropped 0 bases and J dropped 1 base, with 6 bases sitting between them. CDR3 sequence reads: CASSQDIGNTEAFF. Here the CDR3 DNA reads TGCGCCAGCAGCCAAGACATCGGGAACACTGAAGCTTTCTTT.

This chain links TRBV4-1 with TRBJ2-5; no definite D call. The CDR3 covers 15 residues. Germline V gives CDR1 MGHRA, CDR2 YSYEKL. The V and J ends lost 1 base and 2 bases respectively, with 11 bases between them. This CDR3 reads CASSQGGSVQETQYF. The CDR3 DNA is TGCGCCAGCAGCCAAGGAGGCAGCGTACAAGAGACCCAGTACTTC.

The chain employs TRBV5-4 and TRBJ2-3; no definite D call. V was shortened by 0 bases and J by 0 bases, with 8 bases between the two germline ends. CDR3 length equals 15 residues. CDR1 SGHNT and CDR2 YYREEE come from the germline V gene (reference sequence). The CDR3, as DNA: TGTGCCAGCAGCTTGGGGCCCTCTAGCACAGATACGCAGTATTTT. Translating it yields CASSLGPSSTDTQYF.

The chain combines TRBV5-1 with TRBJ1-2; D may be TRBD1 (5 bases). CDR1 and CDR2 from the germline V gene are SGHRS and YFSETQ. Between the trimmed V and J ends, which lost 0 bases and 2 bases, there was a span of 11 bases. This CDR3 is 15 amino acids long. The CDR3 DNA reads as TGCGCCAGCAGCTTGGTAGCAGGGCAAAACTATGGCTACACCTTC. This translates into CASSLVAGQNYGYTF. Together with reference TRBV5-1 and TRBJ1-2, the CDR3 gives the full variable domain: KAGVTQTPRYLIKTRGQQVTLSCSPISGHRSVSWYQQTPGQGLQFLFEYFSETQRNKGNFPGRFSGRQFSNSRSEMNVSTLELGDSALYLCASSLVAGQNYGYTFGSGTRLTVV.

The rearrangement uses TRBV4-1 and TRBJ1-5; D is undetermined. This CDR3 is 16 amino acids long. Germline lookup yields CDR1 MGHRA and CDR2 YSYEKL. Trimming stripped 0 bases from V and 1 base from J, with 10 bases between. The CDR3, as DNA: TGCGCCAGCAGCCAAGAGAATCCAGAAAGCAATCAGCCCCAGCATTTT. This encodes CASSQENPESNQPQHF.

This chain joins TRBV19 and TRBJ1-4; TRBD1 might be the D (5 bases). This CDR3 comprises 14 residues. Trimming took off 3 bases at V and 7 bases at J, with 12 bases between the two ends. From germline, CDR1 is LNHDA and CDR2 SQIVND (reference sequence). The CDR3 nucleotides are TGTGCCAGTAGTATTGGGGGGGGTGGTGAAAAACTGTTTTTT. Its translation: CASSIGGGGEKLFF.

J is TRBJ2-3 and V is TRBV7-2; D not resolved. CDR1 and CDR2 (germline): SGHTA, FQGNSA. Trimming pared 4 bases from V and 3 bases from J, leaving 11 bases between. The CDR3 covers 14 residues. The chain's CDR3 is CASSSYLETDTQYF. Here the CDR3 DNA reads TGTGCCAGCAGCTCATACCTAGAAACAGATACGCAGTATTTT.

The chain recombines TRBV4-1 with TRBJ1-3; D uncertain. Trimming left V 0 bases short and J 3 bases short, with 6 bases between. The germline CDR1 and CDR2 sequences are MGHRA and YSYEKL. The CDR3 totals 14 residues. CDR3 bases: TGCGCCAGCAGCCAAGACCCCGTTGGAAACACCATATATTTT. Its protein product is CASSQDPVGNTIYF.

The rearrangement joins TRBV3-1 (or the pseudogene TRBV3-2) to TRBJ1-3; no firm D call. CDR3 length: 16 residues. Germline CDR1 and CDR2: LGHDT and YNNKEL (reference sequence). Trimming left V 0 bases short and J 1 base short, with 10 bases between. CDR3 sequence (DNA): TGTGCCAGCAGCCAAGATGTCGGGGTATCTGGAAACACCATATATTTT. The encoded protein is CASSQDVGVSGNTIYF.

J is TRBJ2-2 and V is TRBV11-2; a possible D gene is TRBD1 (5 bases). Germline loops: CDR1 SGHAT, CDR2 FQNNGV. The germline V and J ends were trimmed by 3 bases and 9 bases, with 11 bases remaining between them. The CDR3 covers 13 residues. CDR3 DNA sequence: TGTGCCAGCAGCTTCGGACATCGCCGGGAGCTGTTTTTT. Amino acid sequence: CASSFGHRRELFF.

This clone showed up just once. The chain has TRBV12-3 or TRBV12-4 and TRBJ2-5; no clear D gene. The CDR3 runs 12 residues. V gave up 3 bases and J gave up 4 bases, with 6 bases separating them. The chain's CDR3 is CASSLVAETQYF. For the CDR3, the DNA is TGTGCCAGCAGTTTGGTAGCAGAGACCCAGTACTTC.

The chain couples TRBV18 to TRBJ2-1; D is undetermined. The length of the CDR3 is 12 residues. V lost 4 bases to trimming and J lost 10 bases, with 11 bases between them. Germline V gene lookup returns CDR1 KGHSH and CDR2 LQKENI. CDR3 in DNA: TGTGCCAGCTCACGGCGAGACTTGGAGCAGTTCTTC. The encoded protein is CASSRRDLEQFF.

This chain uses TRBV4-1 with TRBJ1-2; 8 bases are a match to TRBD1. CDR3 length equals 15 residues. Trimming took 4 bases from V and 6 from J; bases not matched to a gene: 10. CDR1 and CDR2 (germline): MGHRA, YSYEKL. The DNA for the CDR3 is TGCGCCAGCAGCCCAGGACAGGGTTATGTGGATGGCTACACCTTC. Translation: CASSPGQGYVDGYTF.

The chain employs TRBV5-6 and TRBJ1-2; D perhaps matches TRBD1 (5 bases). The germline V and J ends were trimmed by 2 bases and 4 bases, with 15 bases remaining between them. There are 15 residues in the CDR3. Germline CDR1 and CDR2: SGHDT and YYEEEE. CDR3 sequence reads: CASSFRDLAFYGYTF. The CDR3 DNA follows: TGTGCCAGCAGCTTCCGGGACTTAGCCTTCTATGGCTACACCTTC.

CDR3 in amino acids: CASSPVTGDYGYTF. CDR3 nucleotide sequence: TGTGCCAGCTCACCGGTGACAGGGGACTATGGCTACACCTTC. The rearrangement joins TRBV18 to TRBJ1-2; TRBD1 matches at 8 bases. Per the germline V gene, CDR1 is KGHSH and CDR2 is LQKENI. With V trimmed by 3 bases and J by 3 bases, 3 bases remained unmatched. The length of the CDR3 is 14 residues.